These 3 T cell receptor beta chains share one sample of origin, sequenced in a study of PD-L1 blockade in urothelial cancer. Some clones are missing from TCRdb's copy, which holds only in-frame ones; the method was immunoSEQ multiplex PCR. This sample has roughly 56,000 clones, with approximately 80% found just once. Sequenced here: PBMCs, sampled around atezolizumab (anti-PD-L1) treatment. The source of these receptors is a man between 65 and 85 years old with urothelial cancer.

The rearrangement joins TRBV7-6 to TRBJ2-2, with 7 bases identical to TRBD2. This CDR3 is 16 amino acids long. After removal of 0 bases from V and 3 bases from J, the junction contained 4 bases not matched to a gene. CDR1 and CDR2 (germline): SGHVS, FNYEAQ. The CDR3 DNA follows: TGTGCCAGCAGCTTAGCGGGAGGGCCAGACACCGGGGAGCTGTTTTTT. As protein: CASSLAGGPDTGELFF. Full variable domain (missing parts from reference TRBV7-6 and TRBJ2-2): GAGVSQSPRYKVTKRGQDVALRCDPISGHVSLYWYRQALGQGPEFLTYFNYEAQQDKSGLPNDRFSAERPEGSISTLTIQRTEQRDSAMYRCASSLAGGPDTGELFFGEGSRLTVL.

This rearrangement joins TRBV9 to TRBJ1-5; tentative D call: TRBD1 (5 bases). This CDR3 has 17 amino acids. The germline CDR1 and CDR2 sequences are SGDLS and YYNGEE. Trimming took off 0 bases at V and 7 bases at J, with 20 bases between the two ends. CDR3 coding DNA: TGTGCCAGCAGCGTAGCCCCCCCCGGGAGATGGGGGCAGCCCCAGCATTTT. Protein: CASSVAPPGRWGQPQHF.

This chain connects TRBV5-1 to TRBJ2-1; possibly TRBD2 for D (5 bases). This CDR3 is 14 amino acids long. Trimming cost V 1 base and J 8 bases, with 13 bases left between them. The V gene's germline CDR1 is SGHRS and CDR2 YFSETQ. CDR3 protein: CASSLTGPGDEQFF. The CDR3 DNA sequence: TGCGCCAGCAGCTTGACCGGCCCCGGGGATGAGCAGTTCTTC.